Below, one TCR beta chain is given with its context. Only in-frame clones appear in the TCRdb table, and some are missing; sequencing was by immunoSEQ multiplex PCR. Of around 67,000 clones listed, 80% to 95% are singletons. This sample was taken from a study of OX40 agonist ivuxolimab in advanced cancers. Germline assignment: CDR1 SGHTA and CDR2 FQGNSA. The CDR3 length is 15 residues. The germline V and J ends were trimmed by 4 bases and 1 base, with 13 bases remaining between them. The rearrangement joins TRBV7-2 to TRBJ2-5; D tentatively fits TRBD1 or TRBD2 (7 bases each). The sample in question was CD4+ or CD8+ T cells sorted from blood, obtained in a trial of the OX40 agonist ivuxolimab. This TCR came from an adult with an advanced solid tumor such as melanoma, head and neck, liver or kidney cancer. The CDR3 here is CASSSQGGAQETQYF. CDR3 in DNA: TGTGCCAGCAGCTCTCAGGGGGGGGCCCAAGAGACCCAGTACTTC. The full variable domain, in which reference TRBV7-2 and TRBJ2-5 provide the parts outside the CDR3, is GAGVSQSPSNKVTEKGKDVELRCDPISGHTALYWYRQSLGQGLEFLIYFQGNSAPDKSGLPSDRFSAERTGGSVSTLTIQRTQQEDSAVYLCASSSQGGAQETQYFGPGTRLLVL.